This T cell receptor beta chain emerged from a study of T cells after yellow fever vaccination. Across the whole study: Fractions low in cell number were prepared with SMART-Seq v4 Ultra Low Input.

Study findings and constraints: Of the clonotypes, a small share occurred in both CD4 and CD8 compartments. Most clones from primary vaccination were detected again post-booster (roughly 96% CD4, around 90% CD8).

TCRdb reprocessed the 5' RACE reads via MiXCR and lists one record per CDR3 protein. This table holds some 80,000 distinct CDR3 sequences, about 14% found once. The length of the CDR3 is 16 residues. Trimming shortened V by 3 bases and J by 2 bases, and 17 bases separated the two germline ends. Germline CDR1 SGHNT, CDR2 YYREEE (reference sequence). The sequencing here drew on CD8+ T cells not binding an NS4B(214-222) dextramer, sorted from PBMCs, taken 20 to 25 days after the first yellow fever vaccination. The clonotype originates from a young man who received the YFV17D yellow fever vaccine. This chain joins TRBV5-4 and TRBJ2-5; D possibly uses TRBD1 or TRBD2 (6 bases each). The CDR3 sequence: CASSSPEGGLQETQYF. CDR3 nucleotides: TGTGCCAGCAGCTCCCCGGAGGGGGGATTACAAGAGACCCAGTACTTC.